A selection of T cell receptor beta chains follows, all from one sample in a study of blood T cells in healthy people across ages. TCRdb ran MiXCR on the 5' RACE reads and lists one entry per CDR3 protein. The repertoire includes about 400,000 distinct CDR3 sequences, roughly half of them detected once, and about 54% sits in the top ten. Sample: blood. These receptors all come from a man between 60 and 75 years old in good health. Both conserved end residues are part of each CDR3. D genes are given only for firm matches. Clone size appears in some rows only: once, few, many, or a class for an expanded clone.

abundance: NA; v_gene: TRBV4-1; j_gene: TRBJ2-1; d_gene: NA; CDR3aa: CASSQAPRGVIEQFF; CDR3nt: TGCGCCAGCAGCCAAGCCCCGAGGGGGGTGATCGAGCAGTTCTTC
abundance: NA; v_gene: TRBV27; j_gene: TRBJ2-1; d_gene: TRBD2; CDR3aa: CASREGLDRYNEQFF; CDR3nt: TGTGCCAGCAGAGAGGGACTAGATCGTTACAATGAGCAGTTCTTC
abundance: once; v_gene: TRBV20-1; j_gene: TRBJ1-5; d_gene: NA; CDR3aa: CSARSPRGEGNQPQHF; CDR3nt: TGCAGTGCTAGATCCCCCCGGGGTGAAGGCAATCAGCCCCAGCATTTT
abundance: NA; v_gene: TRBV12-3/TRBV12-4; j_gene: TRBJ1-5; d_gene: TRBD1; CDR3aa: CASTNRGGNQPQHF; CDR3nt: TGTGCCAGCACCAACAGGGGCGGGAATCAACCCCAGCATTTT
abundance: NA; v_gene: TRBV20-1; j_gene: TRBJ2-5; d_gene: NA; CDR3aa: CSAPRPSRLLHGQYF; CDR3nt: TGCAGTGCTCCGAGGCCTTCTAGGTTGTTACACGGGCAGTACTTC
abundance: NA; v_gene: TRBV20-1; j_gene: TRBJ1-4; d_gene: TRBD1; CDR3aa: CSAPGQGSEKLFF; CDR3nt: TGCAGTGCCCCGGGACAGGGGAGTGAAAAACTGTTTTTT
abundance: NA; v_gene: TRBV6-5; j_gene: TRBJ1-5; d_gene: NA; CDR3aa: CASSPSLSPGWKPQHF; CDR3nt: TGTGCCAGCAGCCCTTCCCTGTCCCCAGGGTGGAAGCCCCAGCATTTT
abundance: many; v_gene: TRBV7-2; j_gene: TRBJ2-7; d_gene: TRBD2; CDR3aa: CASSPRLAGGGEQYF; CDR3nt: TGTGCCAGCAGCCCCAGACTAGCGGGAGGGGGCGAGCAGTACTTC
abundance: NA; v_gene: TRBV20-1; j_gene: TRBJ2-5; d_gene: TRBD2; CDR3aa: CSARSALAAQETQYF; CDR3nt: TGCAGTGCCCGTTCGGCCCTAGCGGCACAAGAGACCCAGTACTTC
abundance: few; v_gene: TRBV7-2; j_gene: TRBJ2-1; d_gene: TRBD2; CDR3aa: CASNRLAVYNEQFF; CDR3nt: TGTGCCAGCAATCGACTAGCGGTCTACAATGAGCAGTTCTTC